This TCR beta chain was recorded in a study of T cells after yellow fever vaccination. Study results and limitations: Highly abundant clonotypes carried over from the bulk population could end up in FACS-sorted repertoires as contaminants. A small share of clonotypes appeared in both CD4 and CD8 compartments.

This clonotype was seen repeatedly, ten times or more. Its antigen is unidentified. Conversion of TCR transcripts into cDNA relied on 5'RACE template switching, which added a universal primer site and UMIs. TCRdb ran MiXCR on the 5' RACE reads and lists one entry per CDR3 protein. The sample carries roughly 150,000 distinct CDR3 sequences, roughly 6.7% recorded once. V dropped 4 bases and J dropped 5 bases, with 18 bases sitting between them. Germline V gene sequence: CDR1 SGHDN, CDR2 FVKESK. This CDR3 has 16 amino acids. The starting material was CD4+ T cells sorted from PBMCs, obtained 10 days after the yellow fever booster vaccination. The chain uses TRBV14 and TRBJ2-1, with D possibly being TRBD1 (5 bases). The receptor was derived from a man aged 25-45 years who received the YFV17D yellow fever vaccine. The CDR3 loop is CASSPHLMTVNNEQFF. The CDR3 region has the DNA TGTGCCAGCAGCCCCCATCTTATGACAGTTAACAATGAGCAGTTCTTC.